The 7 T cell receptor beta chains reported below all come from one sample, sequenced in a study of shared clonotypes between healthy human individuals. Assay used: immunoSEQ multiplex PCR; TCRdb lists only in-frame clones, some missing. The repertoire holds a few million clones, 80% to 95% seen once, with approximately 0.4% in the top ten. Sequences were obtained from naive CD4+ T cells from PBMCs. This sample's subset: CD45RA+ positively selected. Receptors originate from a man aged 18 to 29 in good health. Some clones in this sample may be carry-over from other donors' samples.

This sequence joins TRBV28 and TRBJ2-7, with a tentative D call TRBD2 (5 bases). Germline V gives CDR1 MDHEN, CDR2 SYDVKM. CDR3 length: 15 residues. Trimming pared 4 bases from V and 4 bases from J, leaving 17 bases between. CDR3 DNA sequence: TGTGCCAGCAGTTCTTCCGGCCCTCGAGGGTACGAGCAGTACTTC. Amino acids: CASSSSGPRGYEQYF.

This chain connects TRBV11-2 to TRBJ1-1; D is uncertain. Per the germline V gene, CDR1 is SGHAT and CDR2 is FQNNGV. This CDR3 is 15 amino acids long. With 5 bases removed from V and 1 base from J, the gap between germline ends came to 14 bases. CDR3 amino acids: CASSPRFRSNTEAFF. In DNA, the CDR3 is TGTGCCAGCAGCCCCCGCTTCAGGTCGAACACTGAAGCTTTCTTT.

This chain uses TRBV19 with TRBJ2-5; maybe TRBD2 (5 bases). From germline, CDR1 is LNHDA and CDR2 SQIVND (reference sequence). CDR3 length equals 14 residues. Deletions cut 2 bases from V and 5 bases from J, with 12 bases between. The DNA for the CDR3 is TGTGCCAGTAGTATACGGGCTTGGAGGGAGACCCAGTACTTC. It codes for CASSIRAWRETQYF.

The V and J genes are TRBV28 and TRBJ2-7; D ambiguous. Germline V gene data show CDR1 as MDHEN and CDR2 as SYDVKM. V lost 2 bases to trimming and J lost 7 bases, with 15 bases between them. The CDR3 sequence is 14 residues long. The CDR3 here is CASSLPGGVGEQYF. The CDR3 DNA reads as TGTGCCAGCAGTTTACCCGGCGGTGTGGGAGAGCAGTACTTC. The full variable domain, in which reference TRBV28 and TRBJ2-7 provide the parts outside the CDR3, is DVKVTQSSRYLVKRTGEKVFLECVQDMDHENMFWYRQDPGLGLRLIYFSYDVKMKEKGDIPEGYSVSREKKERFSLILESASTNQTSMYLCASSLPGGVGEQYFGPGTRLTVT.

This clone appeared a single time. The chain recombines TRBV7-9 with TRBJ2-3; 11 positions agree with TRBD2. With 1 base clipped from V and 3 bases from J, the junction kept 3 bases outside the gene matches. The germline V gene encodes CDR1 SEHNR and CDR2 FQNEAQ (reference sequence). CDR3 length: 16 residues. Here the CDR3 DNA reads TGTGCCAGCAGCTTAGGCAGACTAGCGGGGACAGATACGCAGTATTTT. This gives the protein CASSLGRLAGTDTQYF.

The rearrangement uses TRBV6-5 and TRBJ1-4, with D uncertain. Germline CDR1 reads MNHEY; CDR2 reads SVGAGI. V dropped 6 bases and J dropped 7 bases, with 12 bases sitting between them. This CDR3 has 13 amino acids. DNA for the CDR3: TGTGCCAGCAGCCGGGGAGGGAGTGAAAAACTGTTTTTT. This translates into CASSRGGSEKLFF.

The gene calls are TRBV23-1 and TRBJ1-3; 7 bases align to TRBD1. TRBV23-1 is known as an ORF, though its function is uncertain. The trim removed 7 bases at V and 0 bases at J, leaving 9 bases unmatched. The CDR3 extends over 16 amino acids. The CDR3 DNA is TGCGCCAGCACTCAGGCTGGGACAGTCTCTGGAAACACCATATATTTT. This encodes CASTQAGTVSGNTIYF.